This TCR beta chain was sequenced in a study of cytomegalovirus exposure and HLA in healthy donors. Study results and limitations: For most TCR beta V segments, an earlier analysis put the productive rate at about 90% or about 30% of the time. A link between a missense DCLRE1C variant and TCR beta V- and J-gene trimming emerged from a later analysis.

CDR1 is KGHSH, CDR2 LQKENI, per germline. J was trimmed by 3 bases and V by 0 bases; bases with no gene match: 11. The CDR3 runs to 18 residues. A few counts support this clone. No antigen is known for it. A multiplex PCR was run with 60 Vbeta primers and 13 Jbeta primers. Per the original methods: As a later analysis found, there were tens of millions of unique TCR beta chains, of which roughly 11 million were shared. The assay was immunoSEQ multiplex PCR, and TCRdb's table has in-frame clones only and misses some. V, J and clone size were drawn from that table, and D and trimming were deduced from the DNA. The table records under 200,000 clones, approximately 84% of them present only once.

This chain connects TRBV18 to TRBJ2-3, with TRBD2 matching 8 bases. The sample was PBMCs. The receptor's source is a woman in her thirties or forties in good health and CMV-seropositive. CDR3 in DNA: TGTGCCAGCTCACCACCCTCAGCGGGGGCCGCGGGAACAGATACGCAGTATTTT. It encodes CASSPPSAGAAGTDTQYF.